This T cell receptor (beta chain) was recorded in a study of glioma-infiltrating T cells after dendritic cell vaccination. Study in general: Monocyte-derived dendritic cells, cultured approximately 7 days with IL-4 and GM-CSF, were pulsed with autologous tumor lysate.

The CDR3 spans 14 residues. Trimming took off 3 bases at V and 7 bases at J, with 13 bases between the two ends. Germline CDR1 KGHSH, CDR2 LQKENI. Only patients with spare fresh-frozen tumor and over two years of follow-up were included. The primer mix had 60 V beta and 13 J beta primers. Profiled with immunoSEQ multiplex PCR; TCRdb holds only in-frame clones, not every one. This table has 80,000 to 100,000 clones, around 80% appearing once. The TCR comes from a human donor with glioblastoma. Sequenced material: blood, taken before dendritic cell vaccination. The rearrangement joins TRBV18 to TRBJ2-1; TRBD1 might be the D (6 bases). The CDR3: CASSPPDRRNEQFF. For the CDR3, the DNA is TGTGCCAGCTCACCCCCGGACAGAAGAAATGAGCAGTTCTTC.